This T cell receptor beta chain came from a study of CD8+CD57+ T cells in acquired aplastic anemia. General study results and limits: Patients and controls shared about 30 CD8+ CDR3 sequences, which appeared highly expressed in patients and within their immunodominant clones.

Genomic DNA templated the TCR beta VDJ and CDR3 profiling. TCRdb re-called the reads through MiXCR, storing one row per CDR3 protein. The table shows roughly 150,000 distinct CDR3 sequences, with more than 45% occurring only once. An expansion of CD8+CD57+ cells by flow cytometry had been shown in patients chosen for sequencing. At blood sampling, none of the patients had yet received therapy. Details on this clonotype: Its specificity is unknown.

The CDR3 covers 13 residues. Germline assignment: CDR1 MGHDK and CDR2 SYGVNS. The trim removed 6 bases at V and 4 bases at J, leaving 5 bases unmatched. The TCR was taken from a human donor with aplastic anemia. The specimen was sorted CD4+, CD8+, or CD8+CD57+ T cells (not recorded which) from PBMCs. The chain employs TRBV25-1 and TRBJ1-2; 7 bases fit TRBD1. Written as DNA, the CDR3 is TGTGCCAGCAGCATACAGGGGTTCTATGGCTACACCTTC. Protein product: CASSIQGFYGYTF.